This T cell receptor beta chain comes out of a study of OX40 agonist ivuxolimab in advanced cancers. On the study more broadly: Partial response was recorded in three patients: one hepatocellular carcinoma and two cutaneous melanoma cases.

Using immunoSEQ multiplex PCR, the repertoire was profiled, and TCRdb retains in-frame clones only, with some absent. The sample consists of 50,000 or so clones, around 90% of them appearing once. CDR1 SGHTA and CDR2 FQGNSA come from the germline V gene. V lost 3 bases and J 7 bases, leaving 13 bases between the germline ends. This CDR3 contains 13 residues. The origin of this receptor is an adult with an advanced solid tumor such as melanoma, head and neck, liver or kidney cancer. The sample in question was CD4+ or CD8+ T cells sorted from blood, obtained in a trial of the OX40 agonist ivuxolimab. The chain is built from TRBV7-2 and TRBJ2-7; tentative D call: TRBD2 (5 bases). In DNA, the CDR3 is TGTGCCAGCAGCTTCGGCCACGGGGATGAGCAGTACTTC. It yields the protein CASSFGHGDEQYF.